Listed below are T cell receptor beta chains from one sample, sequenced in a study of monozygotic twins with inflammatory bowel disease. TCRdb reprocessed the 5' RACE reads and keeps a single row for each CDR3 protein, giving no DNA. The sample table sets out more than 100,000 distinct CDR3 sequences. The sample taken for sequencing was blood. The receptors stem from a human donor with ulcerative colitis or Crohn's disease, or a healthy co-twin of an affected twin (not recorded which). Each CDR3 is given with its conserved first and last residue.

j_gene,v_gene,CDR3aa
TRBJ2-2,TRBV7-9,CASSLFGTNTGELFF
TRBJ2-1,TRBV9,CASSVAPGHSTGNEQFF
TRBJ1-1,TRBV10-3,CAIRQGFTEAFF
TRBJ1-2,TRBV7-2,CASSSGTGVYGYTF
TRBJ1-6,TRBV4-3,CASSRNTGMSYNSPLHF
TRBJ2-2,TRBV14,CASSQVQGKPTGELFF
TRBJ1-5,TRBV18,CASSPADSQPQHF
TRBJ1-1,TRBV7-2,CASSRTGGMGTEAFF
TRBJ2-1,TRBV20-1,CSARGLAARGEQFF
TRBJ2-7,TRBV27,CASSNHLAGGGYEQYF
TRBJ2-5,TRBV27,CASSQKAGQYMETQYF
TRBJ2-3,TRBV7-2,CGSSGVGWGQYF
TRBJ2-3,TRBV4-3,CASSQAGTSGSGGATDTQYF
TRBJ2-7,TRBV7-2,CASSPWTESTQQYF
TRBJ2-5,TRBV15,CATSRSALVWETQYF
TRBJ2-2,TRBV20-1,CSARANRGAGELFF
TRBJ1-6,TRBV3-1,CASSHRQGAGNSPLHF
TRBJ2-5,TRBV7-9,CASSLALASGRQETQYF
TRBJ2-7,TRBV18,CASSLKFDGGSPYEQYF
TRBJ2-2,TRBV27,CASSRTGSDTGELFF
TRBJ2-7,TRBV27,CASSRVTSYEQYF
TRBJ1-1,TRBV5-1,CASSLYGQMNTEAFF
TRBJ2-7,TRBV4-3,CASSHQTSGRTYEQYF
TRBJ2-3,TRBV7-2,CASSLERGYTDTQYF
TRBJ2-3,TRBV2,CATRRTSGGGYTQYF
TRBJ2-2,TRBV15,CATSREGNTGELFF
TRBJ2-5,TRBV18,CASSPLLQIQETQYF
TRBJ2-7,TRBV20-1,CSARIGPNFEQYF
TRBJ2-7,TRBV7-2,CASSPPGGGNYEQYF
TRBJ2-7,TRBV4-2,CASSQLAGTDEQYF
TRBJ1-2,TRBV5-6,CASNRQGRYGYTF
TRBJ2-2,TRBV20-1,CSARGRLAVRTGELFF
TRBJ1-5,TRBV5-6,CASSLSRDRDNQPQHF
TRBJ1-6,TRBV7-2,CASSPRSSYNSPLHF
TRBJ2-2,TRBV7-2,CASSRDGLMNTGELFF
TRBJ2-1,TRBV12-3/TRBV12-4,CASFLDSIVNEQFF
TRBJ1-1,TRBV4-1,CASSPEPPLGTTEAFF
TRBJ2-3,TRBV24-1,CATSDFKDIQATQYF
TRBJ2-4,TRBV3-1,CASSQDTGTKNIQYF
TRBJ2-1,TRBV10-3,CAISDKTEQFF
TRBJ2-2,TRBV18,CASSPPSPGYGELFF
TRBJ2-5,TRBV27,CASSIRLAAHVETQYF